A selection of T cell receptor beta chains follows, all from one sample in a study of beta chain features in type 1 diabetes. Clones were sequenced by immunoSEQ multiplex PCR, and TCRdb holds only the in-frame ones, with some missing. Among about 160,000 clones listed, approximately 7.8% were seen once. Sequencing used central memory CD4+ T cells from blood. The receptors derive from a middle-aged woman with type 1 diabetes. CDR3s include the opening cysteine and the closing phenylalanine or tryptophan. D genes are given only for firm matches. Expanded clones are given a class, and other clones once, few, many or no size at all.

TRBJ1-1,-,TRBD1,TRBV5-6,TGTGCCAGCAGCTTTACGACAGGGGCCACTGAAGCTTTCTTT,CASSFTTGATEAFF
TRBJ1-1,few,-,TRBV28,TGTGCCAGCAACGAGGCAGGGAGGGAGACTGAAGCTTTCTTT,CASNEAGRETEAFF
TRBJ2-3,-,-,TRBV7-6,TGTGCCAGCAGCGACGGACAGACAGATACGCAGTATTTT,CASSDGQTDTQYF
TRBJ1-2,-,TRBD1,TRBV11-2,TGTGCCAGCAGCTTAGGCAGGGGGGATAACTATGGCTACACCTTC,CASSLGRGDNYGYTF
TRBJ2-5,-,TRBD2,TRBV5-1,TGCGCCAGCAGCTTGGGCGGGGGACAAGAGACCCAGTACTTC,CASSLGGGQETQYF
TRBJ2-1,-,TRBD1,TRBV18,TGTGCCAGCTCACCGACCGGGACAGGGGGATCCAATGAGCAGTTCTTC,CASSPTGTGGSNEQFF
TRBJ2-7,many,-,TRBV18,TGTGCCAGCTCACCAACGAGGGGGGGGTACGAGCAGTACTTC,CASSPTRGGYEQYF
TRBJ2-5,few,TRBD2,TRBV9,TGTGCCAGCAGCGGAGGGGGACTAGCGGGCCAAGAGACCCAGTACTTC,CASSGGGLAGQETQYF
TRBJ1-6,few,-,TRBV2,TGTGCCTCCCAGGCACAGACAAATTCACCCCTCCACTTT,CASQAQTNSPLHF
TRBJ1-5,few,-,TRBV19,TGTGCCAGTAGTATAGTGGTCGGGCAGCCCCAGCATTTT,CASSIVVGQPQHF
TRBJ2-1,-,TRBD2,TRBV29-1,TGCAGCGTGGTGCTGGTGCCGGGGGGGCTCAATGAGCAGTTCTTC,CSVVLVPGGLNEQFF
TRBJ2-4,-,TRBD2,TRBV28,TGTGCCAGCAGAGAAACTAGCGGGATGATTCAGTACTTC,CASRETSGMIQYF
TRBJ2-7,many,TRBD1,TRBV5-1,TGCGCCAGCAGCCCGATGGGGACAGGGATCGACGAGCAGTACTTC,CASSPMGTGIDEQYF
TRBJ2-5,few,TRBD2,TRBV6-5,TGTGCCAGCAGCCGCCGGACTAGCGGGGCGGAGACCCAGTACTTC,CASSRRTSGAETQYF
TRBJ2-1,few,TRBD2,TRBV30,TGTGCCGGGGGGGGTAGCGGGAGAGGTGATGAGCAGTTCTTC,CAGGGSGRGDEQFF
TRBJ2-3,-,TRBD2,TRBV7-3,TGTGCCAGCAGCTTAGGACTAGCGGGGGGGAGCACAGATACGCAGTATTTT,CASSLGLAGGSTDTQYF
TRBJ2-7,few,-,TRBV18,TGTGCCAGCTCACGGGCCGGGACACCGGTCGGCGAGCAGTACTTC,CASSRAGTPVGEQYF
TRBJ1-1,-,TRBD1,TRBV4-3,TGCGCCAGCAGCCAAGATATCGGGGACAGGGTCACGAACACTGAAGCTTTCTTT,CASSQDIGDRVTNTEAFF
TRBJ1-5,few,-,TRBV30,TGTGCCTGGAGTGTGGGCGCGGGGCAGCCCCAGCATTTT,CAWSVGAGQPQHF
TRBJ2-1,few,TRBD2,TRBV5-4,TGTGCCAGCAGCTTAGCCGGGGGAGGGTATGAGCAGTTCTTC,CASSLAGGGYEQFF
TRBJ2-5,few,TRBD1,TRBV5-1,TGCGCCAGCAGCTTACAGGGGCAAGAGACCCAGTACTTC,CASSLQGQETQYF
TRBJ1-2,few,TRBD1,TRBV29-1,TGCAGCGTTGAAGACACCCCCGGGACAGGGGGATACGGCTACACCTTC,CSVEDTPGTGGYGYTF
TRBJ2-3,-,TRBD2,TRBV11-2,TGTGCCAGCAGCTTAGATAAAGGGACTAGCGGGAGCAAGGATACGCAGTATTTT,CASSLDKGTSGSKDTQYF
TRBJ2-4,-,-,TRBV7-3,TGTGCCAGCAGCCGCGAGGTGGGCAAAAACATTCAGTACTTC,CASSREVGKNIQYF
TRBJ1-1,many,-,TRBV7-2,TGTGCCAGCAGCTTTGCGGAGCGAGGGGGGAACACTGAAGCTTTCTTT,CASSFAERGGNTEAFF
TRBJ1-5,few,TRBD1,TRBV30,TGTGCCTGGAGTGTTACCACAGGGGGAAATCAGCCCCAGCATTTT,CAWSVTTGGNQPQHF
TRBJ2-6,few,TRBD1,TRBV15,TGTGCCACCAGCAGAGGCGGGACAGGAGGGGCTGGGGCCAACGTCCTGACTTTC,CATSRGGTGGAGANVLTF
TRBJ2-4,few,-,TRBV7-2,TGTGCCAGCAGCTTAAAGGGAGGGGGGGGATGGAACATTCAGTACTTC,CASSLKGGGGWNIQYF
TRBJ1-1,many,-,TRBV5-8,TGTGCCAGCAGCTCCTATTGGACAGTTGAAGCTTTCTTT,CASSSYWTVEAFF
TRBJ2-3,-,-,TRBV7-2,TGTGCCAGCAGCTTAGTATGGGGCGGTTCTAGGGATACGCAGTATTTT,CASSLVWGGSRDTQYF
TRBJ2-1,few,TRBD2,TRBV9,TGTGCCAGCAGCCCAACTAGCGGGGGGAGGAGTGAGCAGTTCTTC,CASSPTSGGRSEQFF
TRBJ2-7,few,-,TRBV7-2,TGTGCCAGCAGCTTAATGTCGCCAGGGAACTCCTACGAGCAGTACTTC,CASSLMSPGNSYEQYF
TRBJ1-1,few,-,TRBV5-5,TGTGCCAGCAGCTTGTTAGTGAACACTGAAGCTTTCTTT,CASSLLVNTEAFF
TRBJ2-2,many,TRBD1,TRBV5-4,TGTGCCAGCAGCCCACCCGGACAGGGTAACACCGGGGAGCTGTTTTTT,CASSPPGQGNTGELFF
TRBJ2-2,-,-,TRBV2,TGTGCCAGCAGCCTACAGGGCACCGGGGAGCTGTTTTTT,CASSLQGTGELFF
TRBJ2-5,-,-,TRBV27,TGTGCCAGCAGTTTGAGTTTCCAAGAGACCCAGTACTTC,CASSLSFQETQYF
TRBJ1-1,-,-,TRBV28,TGTGCCAGCAGCCCCACGCGGATTGGGAACACTGAAGCTTTCTTT,CASSPTRIGNTEAFF
TRBJ2-7,few,-,TRBV7-9,TGTGCCAGCAGCACCCCACGATCGGGGGAATCCTACGAGCAGTACTTC,CASSTPRSGESYEQYF
TRBJ2-1,-,-,TRBV2,TGTGCCAGCAGTCCTTTTAATGAGCAGTTCTTC,CASSPFNEQFF
TRBJ2-3,-,TRBD1,TRBV7-2,TGTGCCAGCAGCTGGACAGGGGGCGCAGATACGCAGTATTTT,CASSWTGGADTQYF
TRBJ1-1,-,-,TRBV29-1,TGCAGCGTTGAAGTGGTCCAGACCAGGAGGACTGAAGCTTTCTTT,CSVEVVQTRRTEAFF
TRBJ2-5,-,-,TRBV20-1,TGCAGTGCTAGCGAGAAAGAGACCCAGTACTTC,CSASEKETQYF
TRBJ1-1,-,TRBD1,TRBV5-4,TGTGCCAGCAGCTCTCCCGGGACAGGGAGGAACACTGAAGCTTTCTTT,CASSSPGTGRNTEAFF
TRBJ1-1,few,TRBD1,TRBV7-2,TGTGCCAGCAGCTGGACAGGGGGCCTGAACACTGAAGCTTTCTTT,CASSWTGGLNTEAFF
TRBJ1-2,few,-,TRBV5-1,TGCGCCAGCAGCTTGGTAGCCGAATACTATGGCTACACCTTC,CASSLVAEYYGYTF
TRBJ1-1,-,-,TRBV28,TGTGCCAGCTCCGACTACGGGGGTAGAGCTTTCTTT,CASSDYGGRAFF
TRBJ2-2,-,-,TRBV28,TGTGCCAGCAGTTTAGGGGGGGCGAGCACCGGGGAGCTGTTTTTT,CASSLGGASTGELFF
TRBJ2-5,few,-,TRBV4-1,TGCGCCAGCAGCCAAGGTGCCAGGGGAGAAGAGACCCAGTACTTC,CASSQGARGEETQYF
TRBJ2-7,-,-,TRBV28,TGTGCCAGCAGTATACAGGAGCCCTACGAGCAGTACTTC,CASSIQEPYEQYF
TRBJ1-2,-,-,TRBV5-4,TGTGCCAGCAGCTTGGAGGGGCCGTATGGCTACACCTTC,CASSLEGPYGYTF
TRBJ2-1,few,-,TRBV19,TGTGCCACCGCCTCGGGGGTCTTTGACTACAATGAGCAGTTCTTC,CATASGVFDYNEQFF